Below are 31 T cell receptor beta chains sequenced from a single sample in a study of Graves' ophthalmopathy and Graves' hyperthyroidism. Amplification of the TCR beta CDR3 regions used RNA transcripts (as template). First-round RT-PCR relied on HTBI primers, and a second-round multiplex PCR came next. TCRdb processed the multiplex PCR reads anew with MiXCR; each CDR3 protein has one entry. The sample records about 590,000 distinct CDR3 sequences, less than 45% being singletons. The specimen was peripheral blood or thyroid tissue (not recorded which). The receptors stem from an adult man with Graves' hyperthyroidism.

CDR3 region: CASSLMGSGDEKLFF. CDR3 DNA: TGTGCCAGCAGTTTAATGGGTAGCGGGGATGAAAAACTGTTTTTT. The chain uses TRBV28 and TRBJ1-4; unclear D gene. Germline CDR1 reads MDHEN; CDR2 reads SYDVKM. The CDR3 runs to 15 residues. V gave up 2 bases and J gave up 6 bases, with 13 bases separating them.

Note on this clonotype: This CDR3 is missing its conserved last phenylalanine or tryptophan, likely due to a read error. V usage is TRBV10-3 and J usage is TRBJ2-7; D uncertain. The CDR3 is 13 residues long. Germline values: CDR1 ENHRY, CDR2 SYGVKD. The CDR3 DNA sequence: TGTGCCAGCAGTCCAGGTAGCTCCTACGAGCAGTACTCC. Residues: CASSPGSSYEQYS.

This clonotype was picked up many times. The rearrangement joins TRBV6-1 to TRBJ2-7; D is perhaps TRBD1 (7 bases). This CDR3 region has 14 residues. Deletions cut 5 bases from V and 5 bases from J, with 16 bases between. The germline gives CDR1 MNHNS, CDR2 SASEGT. The CDR3 nucleotides are TGTGCCAGCAGTTACATCAGGGGGGTTGACGAGCAGTACTTC. Its protein product is CASSYIRGVDEQYF.

There are many counts of this clonotype. The chain combines TRBV9 with TRBJ2-7; the match to TRBD2 covers 10 bases. Germline lookup yields CDR1 SGDLS and CDR2 YYNGEE. The CDR3 loop spans 15 amino acids. Unmatched junction bases numbered 4, after V lost 4 bases and J lost 0 bases. The CDR3 coding sequence is TGTGCCAGCAGCAGCGGGAGGGAACCCTCCTACGAGCAGTACTTC. Translated, it gives CASSSGREPSYEQYF.

The chain uses TRBV6-5 and TRBJ2-5; 9 bases agree with TRBD1. V lost 7 bases and J lost 4; bases outside the gene matches: 7. Germline V gene sequence: CDR1 MNHEY, CDR2 SVGAGI. The CDR3 is made up of 14 amino acids. The CDR3 loop reads CASNSTGGGETQYF. In nucleotides, the CDR3 is TGTGCCAGCAACTCCACAGGGGGCGGAGAGACCCAGTACTTC.

Notes on this clonotype: The junction differs from germline at one of its ends, possibly a read error. The chain joins TRBV5-1 to TRBJ1-1; a possible D gene is TRBD1 (5 bases). CDR3 length equals 16 residues. Germline lookup yields CDR1 SGHRS and CDR2 YFSETQ. The CDR3 sequence is CASGLVPGLTNTEAFF. In nucleotides, the CDR3 is TGCGCCAGCGGCTTGGTACCGGGACTTACGAACACTGAAGCTTTCTTT. The full variable domain, its missing parts supplied by reference TRBV5-1 and TRBJ1-1, is KAGVTQTPRYLIKTRGQQVTLSCSPISGHRSVSWYQQTPGQGLQFLFEYFSETQRNKGNFPGRFSGRQFSNSRSEMNVSTLELGDSALYLCASGLVPGLTNTEAFFGQGTRLTVV.

Note on this clonotype: This could be a read error, since a much larger clone is one nucleotide away. The J gene is TRBJ2-7, the V gene TRBV7-9; TRBD2 matches 10 bases. V shed 6 bases, J shed 9 bases, and the junction held 8 bases outside the gene matches. The CDR3 has 13 residues. Per the germline V gene, CDR1 is SEHNR and CDR2 is FQNEAQ (reference sequence). The CDR3 here is CASRTSGIRGQYF. The CDR3 nucleotides are TGTGCCAGCAGAACTAGCGGGATTAGGGGGCAGTACTTC.

As DNA, the CDR3 is TGTGCCACCCCGCCCGGACAAGAGACCCAGTACTTC. Its translation: CATPPGQETQYF. The rearrangement joins TRBV24-1 to TRBJ2-5; D is ambiguous. The ends were cut back, 9 bases at V and 2 bases at J, with 9 bases in the middle. The germline CDR1 and CDR2 sequences are KGHDR and SFDVKD. The CDR3 spans 12 residues.

This clonotype has just one count. A read error may produce the germline difference seen at one junction end. The J gene is TRBJ2-7, the V gene TRBV6-5; 11 bases are shared with TRBD2. Germline-derived CDR1 and CDR2 are MNHEY and SVGAGI. There are 18 residues in the CDR3. CDR3 sequence reads: CASRRSTITSGRIGERYF. The DNA of the CDR3 is TGTGCCAGCAGACGATCGACGATTACTAGCGGGAGAATCGGCGAGCGGTACTTC.

V usage is TRBV7-2 and J usage is TRBJ2-3; D is possibly TRBD2 (5 bases). CDR3 length: 14 amino acids. Per the germline V gene, CDR1 is SGHTA and CDR2 is FQGNSA. V was pared by 3 bases and J by 7 bases, with 14 bases between. The CDR3 coding sequence is TGTGCCAGCAGCTTTCTAGCACACTCTAATACGCAGTATTTT. This sequence encodes CASSFLAHSNTQYF.

This clonotype was counted a few times. The chain is built from TRBV5-1 and TRBJ2-1; D is ambiguous. The CDR3 is 13 residues long. Looked up from germline, CDR1 is SGHRS and CDR2 is YFSETQ. Between the trimmed V and J ends, which lost 0 bases and 9 bases, there was a span of 10 bases. CDR3 DNA sequence: TGCGCCAGCAGCTTGGCCGAGGTCAGTGAGCAGTTCTTC. It translates to CASSLAEVSEQFF.

This clonotype was counted ten times or more. The chain carries TRBV5-5 and TRBJ2-7; D perhaps matches TRBD1 (6 bases). Germline CDR1 is SGHKS and CDR2 is YYEKEE (reference sequence). The CDR3 has 15 residues. V was cut by 3 bases and J by 7 bases, with 20 bases left in between. This CDR3 is CASSYTPDRGREQYF. CDR3 DNA sequence: TGTGCCAGCAGCTATACCCCGGACAGAGGTCGAGAGCAGTACTTC.

The V call is TRBV6-4, the J call TRBJ2-6; D is ambiguous. Germline-derived CDR1 and CDR2 are MRHNA and SNTAGT. V was trimmed by 6 bases and J by 0 bases, leaving 6 bases between them. This CDR3 has 14 amino acids. The CDR3 bases are TGTGCCAGCAGCACGGACTCTGGGGCCAACGTCCTGACTTTC. It is translated as CASSTDSGANVLTF.

V is TRBV7-6 and J is TRBJ1-6; 12 nucleotides align to TRBD1. Germline V gives CDR1 SGHVS, CDR2 FNYEAQ. Germline trimming cut 5 bases from V and 16 bases from J; bases unmatched to any gene: 15. The CDR3 extends over 16 amino acids. The DNA of the CDR3 is TGTGCCAGCAGCCCGGGACTAGCGGGACAGGGGGCTGTTCTCCACTTT. Translating gives CASSPGLAGQGAVLHF.

This chain joins TRBV2 and TRBJ1-1; TRBD1 might be the D (6 bases). In germline, CDR1 is SNHLY, CDR2 FYNNEI. This CDR3 region has 13 residues. Deletions cut 5 bases from V and 5 bases from J, with 12 bases between. CDR3 DNA: TGTGCCAGCAGTTCGGACAGTCGGACTGAAGCTTTCTTT. It yields the protein CASSSDSRTEAFF.

This clonotype has a count of ten or more. This chain joins TRBV19 and TRBJ1-1, with TRBD1 as a possible D gene (5 bases). V lost 8 bases and J lost 4, with 17 bases in between. The germline V gene has CDR1 LNHDA and CDR2 SQIVND (reference sequence). The CDR3 length is 14 residues. CDR3 DNA: TGTGCCAGTGCCATACTAAGGGGTGGCACTGAAGCTTTCTTT. Translating gives CASAILRGGTEAFF. The full variable domain, in which reference TRBV19 and TRBJ1-1 provide the parts outside the CDR3, is DGGITQSPKYLFRKEGQNVTLSCEQNLNHDAMYWYRQDPGQGLRLIYYSQIVNDFQKGDIAEGYSVSREKKESFPLTVTSAQKNPTAFYLCASAILRGGTEAFFGQGTRLTVV.

This clonotype was observed a handful of times. CDR3: CASSLLGGNTEAFF. CDR3 sequence (DNA): TGTGCCAGCAGTTTACTAGGGGGGAACACTGAAGCTTTCTTT. The chain combines TRBV25-1 with TRBJ1-1; the D gene is possibly TRBD1 (6 bases). There are 14 residues in the CDR3. CDR1 and CDR2 (germline): MGHDK, SYGVNS. The V and J ends lost 5 bases and 1 base respectively, with 11 bases between them.

This clonotype was found many times. This chain uses TRBV7-2 with TRBJ2-7, with a tentative D call TRBD1 (6 bases). This CDR3 is 14 amino acids long. Trimming left V 4 bases short and J 2 bases short, with 12 bases between. Germline V gene sequence: CDR1 SGHTA, CDR2 FQGNSA. The CDR3 DNA reads TGTGCCAGCAGCTCGGACAGCGGTGCCTACGAGCAGTACTTC. This gives the protein CASSSDSGAYEQYF.

The gene calls are TRBV6-5 and TRBJ2-3, with D maybe TRBD1 (5 bases). V was trimmed by 5 bases and J by 0 bases, leaving 12 bases between them. Germline V lookup: CDR1 MNHEY, CDR2 SVGAGI. The length of the CDR3 is 15 residues. This CDR3 reads CASSSPGLSTDTQYF. The CDR3 DNA sequence: TGTGCCAGCAGTAGTCCAGGGTTGAGCACAGATACGCAGTATTTT.

This clonotype was detected many times. The chain is built from TRBV20-1 and TRBJ2-7; D unresolved. V was shortened by 0 bases and J by 4 bases, with 13 bases between the two germline ends. The V gene's germline CDR1 is DFQATT and CDR2 SNEGSKA (reference sequence). This CDR3 is 14 amino acids long. The CDR3: CSARDRTRAYEQYF. CDR3 nucleotides: TGCAGTGCTAGAGATAGAACACGGGCATACGAGCAGTACTTC.

The chain recombines TRBV7-9 with TRBJ1-2; TRBD1 matches at 8 bases. The CDR3 loop spans 18 amino acids. Losses at the gene ends were 6 bases for V and 4 bases for J; bases not matched to a gene: 19. From germline, CDR1 is SEHNR and CDR2 FQNEAQ (reference sequence). In nucleotides, the CDR3 is TGTGCCAGCAGTTTCTCCTATACATCGACAGGGGCGAGCTATGGCTACACCTTC. Its protein product is CASSFSYTSTGASYGYTF.

This clonotype has ten or more counts. The chain carries TRBV7-3 and TRBJ2-5, with D perhaps TRBD1 or TRBD2 (5 bases each). Trimming stripped 7 bases from V and 1 base from J, with 16 bases between. The germline V gene has CDR1 SGHTA and CDR2 FQGTGA. CDR3 length equals 15 residues. This CDR3 reads CASNFKPGSQETQYF. Here the CDR3 DNA reads TGTGCCAGCAACTTCAAACCAGGGAGCCAAGAGACCCAGTACTTC.

The table lists this clonotype with many counts. The V and J genes are TRBV5-1 and TRBJ1-6; weak D call: TRBD1 (5 bases). CDR1 is SGHRS, CDR2 YFSETQ, per germline. The CDR3 contains 14 residues. V was trimmed by 0 bases and J by 10 bases, leaving 11 bases between them. This chain's CDR3 is CASSLDRIPSPLHF. The CDR3 DNA reads TGCGCCAGCAGCTTGGACAGGATTCCCTCACCCCTCCACTTT.

This chain uses TRBV7-3 with TRBJ1-6; D possibly corresponds to TRBD1 (5 bases). V was trimmed by 2 bases and J by 1 base, leaving 6 bases between them. The germline CDR1 and CDR2 sequences are SGHTA and FQGTGA. The CDR3 runs 15 residues. This chain's CDR3 is CASSLQGSYNSPLHF. The DNA for the CDR3 is TGTGCCAGCAGCTTACAGGGTTCCTATAATTCACCCCTCCACTTT.

The chain has TRBV12-3 or TRBV12-4 and TRBJ1-2; TRBD1 might be the D (6 bases). CDR3 length: 12 amino acids. Between the trimmed V and J ends, which lost 5 bases and 8 bases, there was a span of 12 bases. The CDR3 region is CASSRGGWGYTF. The CDR3, as DNA: TGTGCCAGCAGTCGGGGGGGCTGGGGCTACACCTTC.

With regard to this clonotype: The junction departs from the called germline gene at one end, perhaps through a read error. The gene calls are TRBV27 and TRBJ1-2; possibly TRBD1 for D (5 bases). Germline loops: CDR1 MNHEY, CDR2 SMNVEV (reference sequence). This CDR3 comprises 15 residues. CDR3 loop: CTSSLSAPGHYGYTF. As DNA, the CDR3 is TGTACCAGCAGTTTATCAGCGCCAGGGCACTATGGCTACACCTTC.

This clonotype was recorded at least ten times. This sequence joins TRBV5-1 and TRBJ2-7, with TRBD1 identical over 7 bases. V shed 0 bases, J shed 6 bases, and the junction held 9 bases outside the gene matches. CDR1 and CDR2 from the germline V gene are SGHRS and YFSETQ. There are 15 residues in the CDR3. CDR3 protein: CASSLEGAVGSEQYF. The CDR3 nucleotides are TGCGCCAGCAGCTTGGAGGGGGCCGTGGGGAGCGAGCAGTACTTC. The whole variable domain, remainder taken from reference TRBV5-1 and TRBJ2-7, is KAGVTQTPRYLIKTRGQQVTLSCSPISGHRSVSWYQQTPGQGLQFLFEYFSETQRNKGNFPGRFSGRQFSNSRSEMNVSTLELGDSALYLCASSLEGAVGSEQYFGPGTRLTVT.

This clonotype has a handful of counts. The chain joins TRBV28 to TRBJ2-7; D is perhaps TRBD1 (6 bases). The CDR3 consists of 14 residues. Trimming shortened V by 1 base and J by 5 bases, and 12 bases separated the two germline ends. Germline values: CDR1 MDHEN, CDR2 SYDVKM. Here the CDR3 DNA reads TGTGCCAGCAGTTTATCGGGACATCAGAACGAGCAGTACTTC. Residues: CASSLSGHQNEQYF.

This clonotype was picked up one time. This chain links TRBV9 with TRBJ2-2; 12 bases agree with TRBD2. Germline assignment: CDR1 SGDLS and CDR2 YYNGEE. The CDR3 loop spans 19 amino acids. V lost 4 bases to trimming and J lost 5 bases; unmatched junction nucleotides: 15. As DNA, the CDR3 is TGTGCCAGCAGCCATCACTTCCCGGGACTAGCGGGCGAGACCGGGGAGCTGTTTTTT. Translated: CASSHHFPGLAGETGELFF.

At least ten counts were recorded for this clonotype. This chain joins TRBV20-1 and TRBJ2-5, with 8 nucleotides matching TRBD2. V was clipped by 3 bases and J by 1 base; unmatched bases: 7. Germline loops: CDR1 DFQATT, CDR2 SNEGSKA (reference sequence). The CDR3 covers 15 residues. The CDR3 nucleotides read TGCAGTGCTAGTCTCGCGGGAGGAACCCAAGAGACCCAGTACTTC. Amino acid sequence: CSASLAGGTQETQYF.

This clonotype was picked up many times. The chain combines TRBV15 with TRBJ2-5; 9 bases fit TRBD1. V lost 5 bases to trimming and J lost 1 base; unmatched junction nucleotides: 2. This CDR3 region has 14 residues. The V gene's germline CDR1 is LNHNV and CDR2 YYDKDF (reference sequence). Here the CDR3 reads CATSQDRGQETQYF. The CDR3 DNA reads TGTGCCACCAGCCAGGACAGGGGCCAAGAGACCCAGTACTTC.